The 18 T cell receptor beta chains presented below share a single source sample, sequenced in a study of T cell changes during pregnancy in multiple sclerosis. TCRdb's copy holds only in-frame clones and misses some; the assay was immunoSEQ multiplex PCR. The sample includes under 70,000 clones, 80% to 95% of them seen just once. Material: peripheral blood, obtained in the third trimester of pregnancy. These receptors all come from a female donor in good health, enrolled as a control in a pregnancy study.

This clone was counted only a few times. The V call is TRBV23-1, the J call TRBJ2-7; weak D call: TRBD2 (6 bases). TRBV23-1 is recorded as an ORF, its role being uncertain. The CDR3 totals 12 residues. The V end was cut by 0 bases, the J end by 10 bases, with 10 bases between. CDR3 coding DNA: TGCGCCAGCAGTCAATCTAGCGGTGATCAGTACTTC. It codes for CASSQSSGDQYF.

This chain links TRBV7-2 with TRBJ2-5; D possibly corresponds to TRBD2 (7 bases). V lost 0 bases, J lost 4 bases, and 15 bases lay in between. This CDR3 region has 16 residues. Germline lookup yields CDR1 SGHTA and CDR2 FQGNSA. CDR3 region: CASSLAMGGASETQYF. The CDR3 coding sequence is TGTGCCAGCAGCTTAGCTATGGGGGGGGCCTCAGAGACCCAGTACTTC.

The chain is built from TRBV12-5 and TRBJ1-1, with a tentative D call TRBD1 (6 bases). The CDR3 totals 17 residues. Germline values: CDR1 LGHNT, CDR2 FRNRAP. V was pared by 1 base and J by 0 bases, with 15 bases between. The DNA of the CDR3 is TGTGCTAGTGGTTTGGAACAGGGCCGTAACTTGAACACTGAAGCTTTCTTT. Amino acid sequence: CASGLEQGRNLNTEAFF.

The chain couples TRBV18 to TRBJ1-4, with TRBD1 as a possible D gene (6 bases). V lost 1 base, J lost 8 bases, and 11 bases lay in between. There are 14 residues in the CDR3. Germline V gene data show CDR1 as KGHSH and CDR2 as LQKENI. The DNA for the CDR3 is TGTGCCAGCTCACCACGACAGGCGGAGGAAAAACTGTTTTTT. It yields the protein CASSPRQAEEKLFF.

J is TRBJ1-3 and V is TRBV30; 9 bases fit TRBD1. In germline, CDR1 is GTSNPN, CDR2 SVGIG (reference sequence). Losses at the gene ends were 1 base for V and 4 bases for J; bases not matched to a gene: 2. The CDR3 loop spans 14 amino acids. CDR3 bases: TGTGCCTGGAGTGGGGGACAGGGAGGAAACACCATATATTTT. Its translation is CAWSGGQGGNTIYF. Full variable domain (outside the CDR3, taken from reference TRBV30 and TRBJ1-3): SQTIHQWPATLVQPVGSPLSLECTVEGTSNPNLYWYRQAAGRGLQLLFYSVGIGQISSEVPQNLSASRPQDRQFILSSKKLLLSDSGFYLCAWSGGQGGNTIYFGEGSWLTVV.

CDR3 loop: CASSLAGQGRRNTEAFF. The CDR3, as DNA: TGTGCCAGCAGCTTAGCCGGGCAGGGAAGGAGAAACACTGAAGCTTTCTTT. The chain carries TRBV7-2 and TRBJ1-1, with D perhaps matching TRBD1 (5 bases). CDR1 is SGHTA, CDR2 FQGNSA, per germline. This CDR3 contains 17 residues. The V end was cut by 0 bases, the J end by 2 bases, with 16 bases between.

The gene calls are TRBV28 and TRBJ2-7; TRBD1 aligns across 10 bases. The CDR3 totals 15 residues. V gave up 7 bases and J gave up 3 bases; unmatched junction bases: 9. In germline, CDR1 is MDHEN, CDR2 SYDVKM. The CDR3 nucleotides are TGTGCCAGCACCCCCTCCGGGACAGGGGTCTACGAGCAGTACTTC. This codes for CASTPSGTGVYEQYF.

CDR3 sequence: CASSLSLSPNYGYTF. CDR3 DNA sequence: TGTGCCAGCAGCTTGTCCCTAAGCCCTAACTATGGCTACACCTTC. The chain uses TRBV7-2 and TRBJ1-2; no definite D call. Deletions cut 3 bases from V and 0 bases from J, with 11 bases between. Germline values: CDR1 SGHTA, CDR2 FQGNSA. The CDR3 extends over 15 amino acids. Variable domain in full (rest from reference TRBV7-2 and TRBJ1-2): GAGVSQSPSNKVTEKGKDVELRCDPISGHTALYWYRQSLGQGLEFLIYFQGNSAPDKSGLPSDRFSAERTGGSVSTLTIQRTQQEDSAVYLCASSLSLSPNYGYTFGSGTRLTVV.

The chain employs TRBV2 and TRBJ1-5; a weak D match, TRBD1 (6 bases). Germline CDR1 SNHLY, CDR2 FYNNEI. The length of the CDR3 is 16 residues. Trimming shortened V by 0 bases and J by 3 bases, and 12 bases separated the two germline ends. The CDR3 is CASSEALGADNQPQHF. The CDR3 nucleotides read TGTGCCAGCAGTGAAGCGCTGGGGGCGGACAATCAGCCCCAGCATTTT.

This sequence joins TRBV27 and TRBJ2-3; possibly TRBD2 for D (6 bases). Trimming pared 4 bases from V and 6 bases from J, leaving 17 bases between. The CDR3 runs to 15 residues. Germline lookup yields CDR1 MNHEY and CDR2 SMNVEV (reference sequence). The CDR3 DNA reads as TGTGCCAGCAGTTGGGGACTCCCGGGTGCGGATACGCAGTATTTT. The encoded protein is CASSWGLPGADTQYF.

This chain joins TRBV2 and TRBJ2-6; TRBD1 matches at 10 bases. Germline V lookup: CDR1 SNHLY, CDR2 FYNNEI. This CDR3 comprises 18 residues. J gave up 0 bases and V 7 bases, and 9 bases lay outside the gene matches. The DNA of the CDR3 is TGTGCCAGCAACAAGGACAGGGGGTCTACCTCTGGGGCCAACGTCCTGACTTTC. This encodes CASNKDRGSTSGANVLTF.

The V call is TRBV6-5, the J call TRBJ1-2, with 10 nucleotides matching TRBD1. CDR1 and CDR2 from the germline V gene are MNHEY and SVGAGI. With 6 bases clipped from V and 7 bases from J, the junction kept 8 bases outside the gene matches. This CDR3 region has 14 residues. CDR3 nucleotide sequence: TGTGCCAGCAGCTGGGACAGGGGTATGTGTGGCTACACCTTC. Its translation is CASSWDRGMCGYTF.

The J gene is TRBJ2-1, the V gene TRBV19; maybe TRBD2 (6 bases). Per the germline V gene, CDR1 is LNHDA and CDR2 is SQIVND (reference sequence). The CDR3 has 15 residues. The V end lost 5 bases, the J end lost 9 bases, and 20 bases lay between the germline ends. The CDR3 DNA reads as TGTGCCAGTAGTGCTTCTTCTGGAGGGCCTGTTGAGCAGTTCTTC. Translating it yields CASSASSGGPVEQFF. Filled out from reference TRBV19 and TRBJ2-1, the complete variable domain reads DGGITQSPKYLFRKEGQNVTLSCEQNLNHDAMYWYRQDPGQGLRLIYYSQIVNDFQKGDIAEGYSVSREKKESFPLTVTSAQKNPTAFYLCASSASSGGPVEQFFGPGTRLTVL.

The rearrangement links TRBV4-3 to TRBJ2-3; D is perhaps TRBD1 (6 bases). CDR1 and CDR2 (germline): LGHNA, YSLEER. The CDR3 consists of 17 residues. V shed 0 bases and J shed 2 bases, with 15 bases lying between them. CDR3 sequence reads: CASSQDGTGWNTDTQYF. Here the CDR3 DNA reads TGCGCCAGCAGCCAAGATGGTACAGGGTGGAACACAGATACGCAGTATTTT.

The chain couples TRBV4-1 to TRBJ1-1; possible D gene TRBD1, 5 bases. The CDR3 consists of 18 residues. V was cut by 3 bases and J by 2 bases, with 22 bases left in between. The germline CDR1 and CDR2 sequences are MGHRA and YSYEKL. CDR3 DNA: TGCGCCAGCAGCCAGGGGCGTTCGACTGGCAGTGTCAACACTGAAGCTTTCTTT. This translates into CASSQGRSTGSVNTEAFF.

The chain links TRBV27 to TRBJ2-3; D unclear. Germline V gives CDR1 MNHEY, CDR2 SMNVEV (reference sequence). Trimming took off 2 bases at V and 2 bases at J, with 8 bases between the two ends. There are 14 residues in the CDR3. CDR3 sequence: CASSLGPTTDTQYF. The CDR3 DNA follows: TGTGCCAGCAGTTTAGGGCCCACCACAGATACGCAGTATTTT.

V gene TRBV7-8 combines with J gene TRBJ2-7, with 7 bases fitting TRBD1. Germline lookup yields CDR1 SGHVS and CDR2 FQNEAQ. J gave up 2 bases and V 1 base, and 2 bases lay outside the gene matches. The CDR3 runs 14 residues. CDR3 sequence (DNA): TGTGCCAGCAGCTTAGACAGGGGCACCTACGAGCAGTACTTC. It translates to CASSLDRGTYEQYF.

The V gene is TRBV5-8, the J gene TRBJ1-2, with 7 positions matching TRBD1. J lost 5 bases, V lost 4 bases, and 11 bases had no gene match. The CDR3 is made up of 15 amino acids. From germline, CDR1 is SGHTS and CDR2 YDEGEE. The CDR3 DNA sequence: TGTGCCAGCAGCCCCAGGGCGACAGGGTCATATGGCTACACCTTC. Protein: CASSPRATGSYGYTF.